These 4 T cell receptor beta chains were all obtained from the same sample, sequenced in a study of OX40 agonist ivuxolimab in advanced cancers. Profiling relied on immunoSEQ multiplex PCR, and the TCRdb table lists in-frame clones only, not all of them. This table has roughly 100,000 clones, about 92% appearing once. Sequencing used CD4+ or CD8+ T cells sorted from blood, obtained in a trial of the OX40 agonist ivuxolimab. The receptors were gathered from an adult with an advanced solid tumor such as melanoma, head and neck, liver or kidney cancer.

A note on this clone: An end of the junction does not agree with germline; a read error may underlie this. CDR3 loop: CASSPSGLAGQYNEQFF. Here the CDR3 DNA reads TGTGCTAGCAGCCCCTCGGGACTAGCGGGACAATACAATGAGCAGTTCTTC. The genes are TRBV7-7 and TRBJ2-1; 13 bases map to TRBD2. The CDR3 is made up of 17 amino acids. Germline V gene lookup returns CDR1 SSHAT and CDR2 FNYEAQ (reference sequence).

The chain has TRBV6-5 and TRBJ1-6, with 7 bases lining up with TRBD1. V was pared by 4 bases and J by 10 bases, with 4 bases of the junction left unmatched. The CDR3 runs 13 residues. Germline V lookup: CDR1 MNHEY, CDR2 SVGAGI. The CDR3 DNA sequence: TGTGCCAGCAGTTCTACAGGGGTCTCACCCCTCCACTTT. Amino acids: CASSSTGVSPLHF.

The chain carries TRBV6-5 and TRBJ1-4, with no clear D. Looked up from germline, CDR1 is MNHEY and CDR2 is SVGAGI. Trimming took 6 bases from V and 5 from J, leaving 13 bases between them. The CDR3 contains 14 residues. CDR3 DNA sequence: TGTGCCAGCAGGACGAGGACTGAGAATGAAAAACTGTTTTTT. This translates into CASRTRTENEKLFF.

J is TRBJ2-1 and V is TRBV28; the D gene is possibly TRBD2 (6 bases). V dropped 3 bases and J dropped 5 bases, with 14 bases sitting between them. This CDR3 contains 15 residues. The V gene's germline CDR1 is MDHEN and CDR2 SYDVKM. CDR3 nucleotide sequence: TGTGCCAGCAGTTTGTGGGGACTCCTCCACAATGAGCAGTTCTTC. As protein: CASSLWGLLHNEQFF.